This section outlines one T cell receptor (beta chain) sequence together with its context. The data derive from a study of cytomegalovirus exposure and HLA in healthy donors. CDR1 SGHTA and CDR2 FQGTGA come from the germline V gene. V gave up 4 bases and J gave up 9 bases, with 15 bases separating them. CDR3 length equals 13 residues. With 60 Vbeta and 13 Jbeta primers, the PCR was carried out. Here immunoSEQ multiplex PCR was the method, and the copy in TCRdb shows in-frame clones only, minus some. There are 100,000 to 150,000 clones in the sample; about 85% occur only once, and around 1.7% lies in the top ten.

The rearrangement links TRBV7-3 to TRBJ1-1, with D possibly matching TRBD1 (5 bases). The TCR comes from a boy aged 10-17 years in good health and CMV-seronegative. The specimen was PBMCs. The CDR3 coding sequence is TGTGCCAGCAGCTCTCGGGGACTCGACCAAGCTTTCTTT. Its protein is CASSSRGLDQAFF.